These T cell receptor beta chains were read from a single sample in a study of esophageal squamous cell carcinoma under preoperative chemotherapy. TCRdb reprocessed the PCR reads via MiXCR and lists one record per CDR3 protein. The sample has around 10,000 distinct CDR3 sequences; about 45% are singletons. Collection of the sample occurred from a patient given preoperative chemotherapy. The receptors were gathered from a human donor with esophageal squamous cell carcinoma. The donor label of this sample is uncertain. The CDR3 runs from the conserved cysteine through the conserved F or W. A D gene is named only where the DNA matches it firmly. Clone size appears in some rows only: once, few, many, or a class for an expanded clone.

>TRBV6-5|once|TRBJ2-3|.
CASSSGTKDTQFF
TGTGCCAGCAGTTCTGGGACAAAAGATACGCAGTTCTTT
>TRBV6-2/TRBV6-3|many|TRBJ2-5|.
CASSYSSSEQYF
TGTGCCAGCAGTTACTCGTCAAGTGAGCAGTACTTC
>TRBV4-2|few|TRBJ1-3|.
CASSQEDRSGNTIYF
TGTGCCAGCAGCCAAGAGGATCGCTCTGGAAACACCATATATTTT
>TRBV6-1|.|TRBJ2-7|.
CASNLMGAVSYEQYF
TGTGCCAGCAACCTGATGGGGGCAGTCTCCTACGAGCAGTACTTC
>TRBV12-5|.|TRBJ1-1|TRBD1
CASGLVQGIETEAFF
TGTGCTAGTGGTTTGGTACAGGGGATAGAAACTGAAGCTTTCTTT
>TRBV10-2|.|TRBJ2-1|TRBD2
CASSESSGLIGSEQFF
TGCGCCAGCAGTGAAAGTAGCGGGCTTATAGGCTCCGAGCAGTTCTTC
>TRBV7-8|many|TRBJ2-1|TRBD2
CASSLELAGLQETQFF
TGTGCCAGCAGCTTAGAGCTAGCGGGATTACAAGAGACCCAGTTCTTC
>TRBV25-1|.|TRBJ2-3|.
CASSEYLSPRTTDTQYF
TGTGCCAGCAGTGAATACTTGTCACCCAGGACCACAGATACGCAGTATTTT
>TRBV12-3/TRBV12-4|.|TRBJ2-7|TRBD2
CASSLVGGNEQYF
TGTGCCAGCAGTTTAGTGGGAGGGAACGAGCAGTACTTC
>TRBV6-5|.|TRBJ2-1|.
CASSYRGLPSSYNEQFF
TGTGCCAGCAGTTACCGCGGACTGCCGTCCTCCTACAATGAGCAGTTCTTC
>TRBV5-4|many|TRBJ2-3|.
CASSLGGDTDTQYF
TGTGCCAGCAGCTTGGGGGGCGACACAGATACGCAGTATTTT
>TRBV20-1|many|TRBJ1-2|.
CSARDLTGNYGYTF
TGCAGTGCTAGAGACTTAACAGGGAACTATGGCTACACCTTC
>TRBV6-1|many|TRBJ1-3|.
CASRAAGASGNTIYF
TGTGCCAGCAGGGCAGCGGGGGCGTCTGGAAACACCATATATTTT
>TRBV7-2|.|TRBJ2-7|.
CASSRASWAREQYF
TGTGCCAGCAGCCGGGCAAGCTGGGCGAGGGAGCAGTACTTC
>TRBV6-1|.|TRBJ2-2|.
CASTGRKDGELFF
TGTGCCAGCACAGGGAGGAAAGACGGGGAGCTGTTTTTT
>TRBV7-9|few|TRBJ2-7|TRBD2
CASSLGDYDYEQYF
TGTGCCAGCAGCTTAGGGGACTACGACTACGAGCAGTACTTC
>TRBV19|.|TRBJ1-5|.
CASSITSVTAQHF
TGTGCCAGTAGTATAACATCGGTGACGGCCCAGCATTTT
>TRBV7-2|.|TRBJ2-1|TRBD1
CASSPGTAYNEQFF
TGTGCCAGCAGCCCCGGGACAGCCTACAATGAGCAGTTCTTC
>TRBV12-3/TRBV12-4|few|TRBJ2-5|TRBD1
CASSLRTGGGGTQYF
TGTGCCAGCAGTTTAAGGACAGGGGGTGGGGGGACCCAGTACTTC
>TRBV7-2|.|TRBJ2-3|.
CASSLRQTDTQYF
TGTGCCAGCAGCCTCAGACAAACAGATACGCAGTATTTT
>TRBV6-1|.|TRBJ2-3|TRBD2
CASRARGGRGTDTQYF
TGTGCCAGCAGGGCCCGGGGGGGGCGTGGCACAGATACCCAGTACTTT
>TRBV12-3/TRBV12-4|few|TRBJ1-6|TRBD1
CASSTTGGGNSPLHF
TGTGCCAGCAGTACAACAGGGGGGGGGAATTCACCCCTCCACTTT
>TRBV6-1|.|TRBJ2-1|TRBD2
CATRREPSSYNEQFF
TGTGCCACCCGGCGGGAGCCGAGCTCCTACAATGAGCAGTTCTTC
>TRBV4-1|many|TRBJ1-4|TRBD1
CASSHGPGQNEKLFF
TGCGCCAGCAGCCATGGACCGGGACAGAATGAAAAACTGTTTTTT
>TRBV6-5|.|TRBJ1-2|.
CASSYSGRGPYGYTF
TGTGCCAGCAGTTACTCCGGGCGGGGGCCCTATGGCTACACCTTC
>TRBV12-3/TRBV12-4|medium-sized|TRBJ2-1|.
CASSLVVGDEQFF
TGTGCCAGCAGTTTAGTGGTAGGGGATGAGCAGTTCTTC
>TRBV6-5|.|TRBJ2-3|TRBD2
CARGYGGGDTETQYF
TGTGCCAGGGGTTACGGGGGGGGAGACACAGAGACGCAGTATTTC
>TRBV27|.|TRBJ2-5|.
CASRGTGNQETQYF
TGTGCCAGCAGGGGAACAGGGAACCAAGAGACCCAGTACTTC
>TRBV6-1|many|TRBJ2-7|.
CASSENYNEQYF
TGTGCCAGCTCAGAAAACTACAATGAGCAGTACTTC
>TRBV12-3/TRBV12-4|many|TRBJ1-2|.
CASSLDVGNYGYTF
TGTGCCAGCAGTTTAGACGTAGGAAACTATGGCTACACCTTC
>TRBV7-2|.|TRBJ2-6|.
CASSLQPAGFSGANVLTF
TGTGCCAGCAGCTTGCAGCCAGCGGGTTTCTCTGGGGCCAACGTCCTGACTTTC
>TRBV6-6|medium-sized|TRBJ2-5|.
CASSYSFRERGETQYF
TGTGCCAGCAGTTACTCCTTCCGGGAGAGGGGGGAGACCCAGTACTTC
>TRBV6-1|few|TRBJ2-5|.
CASSETALAGETQYF
TGTGCCAGCAGTGAAACCGCCCTAGCTGGAGAGACCCAGTACTTC
>TRBV7-3|.|TRBJ2-1|TRBD2
CASSLMGGTQETQFF
TGTGCCAGCAGCTTAATGGGGGGGACCCAAGAGACCCAGTTCTTC
>TRBV6-5|large|TRBJ2-3|TRBD1
CASSFTGQITDTQYF
TGTGCCAGCAGTTTCACGGGACAGATCACAGATACGCAGTATTTT
>TRBV7-2|many|TRBJ1-1|.
CASSLAIRNTEAFF
TGTGCCAGCAGCTTAGCGATAAGGAACACTGAAGCTTTCTTT
>TRBV12-5|many|TRBJ2-5|TRBD2
CASGPSAGIQETQYF
TGTGCTAGTGGTCCCTCAGCGGGAATCCAAGAGACCCAGTACTTC
>TRBV27|many|TRBJ2-3|.
CASGSRSADTQYF
TGTGCCAGCGGGTCCCGTAGCGCAGATACGCAGTATTTT
>TRBV6-1|large|TRBJ1-5|TRBD1
CASSEFRRTGRFLGDQPQHF
TGTGCCAGCAGTGAATTCCGCAGGACAGGGAGGTTCTTAGGCGATCAGCCCCAGCATTTT
>TRBV6-1|.|TRBJ2-7|.
CASTHRAAQYF
TGTGCCAGCACCCACCGGGCAGCTCAGTACTTC
>TRBV6-1|medium-sized|TRBJ2-1|.
CASSPHLLYEQFF
TGTGCCAGCAGTCCCCACCTTTTATACGAGCAGTTCTTC
>TRBV4-1|few|TRBJ2-3|.
CASSQGTRTDTQYF
TGCGCCAGCAGCCAAGGCACCCGCACAGATACGCAGTATTTT
>TRBV5-1|once|TRBJ1-1|.
CASSLAQGNTEAFF
TGCGCCAGCAGCTTGGCACAGGGGAACACTGAAGCTTTCTTT
>TRBV6-5|.|TRBJ2-3|.
CASSYDSVGATDTQYF
TGTGCCAGCAGTTACGACTCGGTTGGGGCCACAGATACGCAGTATTTT
>TRBV7-8|.|TRBJ2-1|TRBD2
CASSPRVGLAGDYNEQFF
TGTGCCAGCAGCCCTAGGGTGGGACTAGCGGGGGATTACAATGAGCAGTTCTTC
>TRBV7-2|.|TRBJ2-5|TRBD2
CASSLTSGGGETQYF
TGTGCCAGCAGCTTAACTAGCGGGGGCGGGGAGACCCAGTACTTC
>TRBV27|many|TRBJ2-1|.
CASSSPSGLSYEQFF
TGTGCCAGCAGTTCCCCGAGCGGACTCTCCTACGAGCAGTTCTTC
>TRBV10-3|many|TRBJ2-1|TRBD2
CAISGIAGVMGFGQFF
TGTGCCATCAGTGGAATAGCGGGAGTCATGGGTTTTGGGCAGTTCTTC
>TRBV9|.|TRBJ2-3|.
CASSPSERKVSTDTQYF
TGTGCCAGCAGCCCCAGTGAACGTAAAGTGTCCACAGATACGCAGTATTTT
>TRBV6-5|.|TRBJ2-2|.
CASSYAGRGVVPGAQFF
TGTGCCAGCAGTTACGCGGGGAGGGGGGTGGTCCCAGGTGCGCAGTTTTTT
>TRBV6-1|.|TRBJ2-7|.
CASSEVWQGSYEQYF
TGTGCCAGCAGTGAAGTTTGGCAGGGCTCCTACGAGCAGTACTTC
>TRBV7-2|.|TRBJ2-3|.
CARGDRAGDKDTQYF
TGTGCCAGGGGCGATAGGGCCGGTGACAAAGATACGCAGTATTTC